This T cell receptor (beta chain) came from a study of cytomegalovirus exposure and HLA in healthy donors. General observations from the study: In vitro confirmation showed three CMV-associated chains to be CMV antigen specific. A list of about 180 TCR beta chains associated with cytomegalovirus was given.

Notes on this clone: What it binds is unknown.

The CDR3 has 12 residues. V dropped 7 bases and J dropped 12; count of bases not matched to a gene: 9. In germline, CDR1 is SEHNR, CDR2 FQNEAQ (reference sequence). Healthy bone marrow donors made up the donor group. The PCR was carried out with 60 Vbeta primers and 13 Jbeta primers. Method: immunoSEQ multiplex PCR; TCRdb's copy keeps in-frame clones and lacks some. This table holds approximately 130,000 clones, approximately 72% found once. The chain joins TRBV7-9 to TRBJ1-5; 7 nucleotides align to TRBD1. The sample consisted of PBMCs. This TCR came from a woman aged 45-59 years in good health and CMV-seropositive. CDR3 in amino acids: CASTRDSADQHF. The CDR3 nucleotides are TGTGCCAGCACCCGGGACAGCGCAGACCAGCATTTT. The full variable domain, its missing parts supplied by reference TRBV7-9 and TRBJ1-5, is DTGVSQNPRHKITKRGQNVTFRCDPISEHNRLYWYRQTLGQGPEFLTYFQNEAQLEKSRLLSDRFSAERPKGSFSTLEIQRTEQGDSAMYLCASTRDSADQHFGDGTRLSIL.